The 25 T cell receptor beta chains in this list originate from one sample, sequenced in a study of preoperative IRX-2 immunotherapy in early breast cancer. The treatment is: preoperative locoregional IRX-2 cytokine immunotherapy. Clones were read by immunoSEQ multiplex PCR, and TCRdb kept only the in-frame ones, dropping some. The table has a few thousand clones, nearly 70% seen once. The sample here was tumor tissue, taken after IRX-2 immunotherapy. The receptor source for this set is a human donor with breast cancer.

The V gene is TRBV11-3, the J gene TRBJ1-3; D remains ambiguous. Germline loops: CDR1 SGHNT, CDR2 YENEEA. V gave up 3 bases and J gave up 3 bases, with 15 bases separating them. CDR3 length equals 16 residues. The CDR3 sequence: CASSFPARGGGNTIYF. CDR3 in DNA: TGTGCCAGCAGCTTTCCCGCGCGTGGTGGTGGAAACACCATATATTTT.

J is TRBJ2-1 and V is TRBV7-6; perhaps TRBD1 as D (6 bases). Per the germline V gene, CDR1 is SGHVS and CDR2 is FNYEAQ. V lost 2 bases to trimming and J lost 8 bases, with 19 bases between them. The CDR3 is 16 residues long. The CDR3, as DNA: TGTGCCAGCAGCTTATATCGGGCCAGGGGACGCCATGAGCAGTTCTTC. Translating it yields CASSLYRARGRHEQFF.

This clone was recorded only once. The rearrangement links TRBV23-1 to TRBJ1-2; unclear D gene. TRBV23-1 is assigned to the ORF class and has an uncertain function. The CDR3 spans 13 residues. Deletions cut 6 bases from V and 6 bases from J, with 14 bases between. CDR3 region: CASSLEGSHGYTF. DNA for the CDR3: TGCGCCAGCAGCTTGGAAGGGTCCCATGGCTACACCTTC.

The CDR3 reads CASSLEGAGGFSYEQYF. CDR3 bases: TGCGCCAGCAGCTTGGAGGGGGCAGGGGGCTTCTCCTACGAGCAGTACTTC. The chain is built from TRBV5-1 and TRBJ2-7, with 8 bases lining up with TRBD1. Trimming removed 0 bases from V and 0 bases from J; junction bases left unmatched: 8. Germline CDR1 and CDR2: SGHRS and YFSETQ. The CDR3 runs to 17 residues.

In its sample, this clone ranks as medium-sized. V gene TRBV30 combines with J gene TRBJ1-3; the D gene is possibly TRBD1 (6 bases). Trimming stripped 2 bases from V and 0 bases from J, with 17 bases between. CDR3 length equals 17 residues. Germline V gene lookup returns CDR1 GTSNPN and CDR2 SVGIG (reference sequence). In nucleotides, the CDR3 is TGTGCCTGGAGTTCAGAGTGGGACACCTCCTCTGGAAACACCATATATTTT. The encoded protein is CAWSSEWDTSSGNTIYF.

This chain uses TRBV19 with TRBJ2-7; the D gene is possibly TRBD1 (5 bases). This CDR3 has 14 residues. V was clipped by 4 bases and J by 2 bases, with 12 bases between them. CDR1 and CDR2 (germline): LNHDA, SQIVND (reference sequence). The CDR3 here is CASSKGADTYEQYF. The CDR3 region has the DNA TGTGCCAGTAGTAAAGGGGCGGATACCTACGAGCAGTACTTC.

This clone appeared a few times. The chain carries TRBV6-8 and TRBJ2-1; D unclear. CDR3 length: 13 residues. Trimming cost V 0 bases and J 4 bases, with 4 bases left between them. The germline V gene has CDR1 MNHGY and CDR2 SAAAGT. In DNA form, the CDR3 reads TGTGCCAGCAGTTACTCTTCTTACAATGAGCAGTTCTTC. Its translation: CASSYSSYNEQFF.

The chain uses TRBV15 and TRBJ2-1; D tentatively reads TRBD1 or TRBD2 (5 bases each). The CDR3 length is 15 residues. Germline CDR1 LNHNV, CDR2 YYDKDF (reference sequence). V shed 1 base and J shed 3 bases, with 10 bases lying between them. The CDR3 loop reads CATSRVGTGYNEQFF. In DNA, the CDR3 is TGTGCCACCAGCAGAGTAGGGACGGGCTACAATGAGCAGTTCTTC. Combining the CDR3 with reference TRBV15 and TRBJ2-1 gives the whole variable domain DAMVIQNPRYQVTQFGKPVTLSCSQTLNHNVMYWYQQKSSQAPKLLFHYYDKDFNNEADTPDNFQSRRPNTSFCFLDIRSPGLGDTAMYLCATSRVGTGYNEQFFGPGTRLTVL.

The table lists this clone with a count of one. CDR3 coding DNA: TGTGCCCGGACGAAAGAGGGGGCCACCGGGGAGCTGTTTTTT. It encodes CARTKEGATGELFF. The V call is TRBV30, the J call TRBJ2-2, with TRBD1 identical over 7 bases. The V gene's germline CDR1 is GTSNPN and CDR2 SVGIG (reference sequence). The ends lost 8 bases at V and 4 bases at J; junction bases unmatched: 10. The CDR3 length is 14 residues. Full variable domain (rest looked up from reference TRBV30 and TRBJ2-2): SQTIHQWPATLVQPVGSPLSLECTVEGTSNPNLYWYRQAAGRGLQLLFYSVGIGQISSEVPQNLSASRPQDRQFILSSKKLLLSDSGFYLCARTKEGATGELFFGEGSRLTVL.

The chain couples TRBV14 to TRBJ2-1; the match to TRBD2 covers 9 bases. The CDR3 sequence is 14 residues long. CDR1 is SGHDN and CDR2 is FVKESK in the germline V gene. Trimming at V came to 4 bases and at J to 8 bases, leaving 6 bases not matched to a gene. The CDR3 here is CASSRRLADYEQFF. The CDR3 nucleotides read TGTGCCAGCAGCCGAAGACTAGCGGACTATGAGCAGTTCTTC. The full variable domain, rest sourced from reference TRBV14 and TRBJ2-1, is EAGVTQFPSHSVIEKGQTVTLRCDPISGHDNLYWYRRVMGKEIKFLLHFVKESKQDESGMPNNRFLAERTGGTYSTLKVQPAELEDSGVYFCASSRRLADYEQFFGPGTRLTVL.

V and J are TRBV28 and TRBJ2-5, with D perhaps matching TRBD2 (6 bases). Germline lookup yields CDR1 MDHEN and CDR2 SYDVKM. The CDR3 spans 15 residues. Between the trimmed V and J ends, which lost 6 bases and 4 bases, there was a span of 18 bases. The CDR3, as DNA: TGTGCCAGCAGACCGGGGGAGATCGGATTAGAGACCCAGTACTTC. Translation: CASRPGEIGLETQYF.

This chain connects TRBV11-3 to TRBJ2-3; the D is unclear. The CDR3 runs to 15 residues. V lost 3 bases to trimming and J lost 4 bases, with 14 bases between them. Per the germline V gene, CDR1 is SGHNT and CDR2 is YENEEA. In DNA, the CDR3 is TGTGCCAGCAGCTTGGCCCGGACCGGATCAGATACGCAGTATTTT. Protein product: CASSLARTGSDTQYF. Full variable domain (outside the CDR3, taken from reference TRBV11-3 and TRBJ2-3): EAGVVQSPRYKIIEKKQPVAFWCNPISGHNTLYWYLQNLGQGPELLIRYENEEAVDDSQLPKDRFSAERLKGVDSTLKIQPAELGDSAVYLCASSLARTGSDTQYFGPGTRLTVL.

This clone came up a few times. The chain has TRBV28 and TRBJ2-7; the match to TRBD2 covers 15 bases. The J segment lost 1 base and the V segment lost 4 bases, leaving 5 bases of the junction unmatched. Germline CDR1 and CDR2: MDHEN and SYDVKM. The CDR3 contains 17 residues. CDR3 sequence (DNA): TGTGCCAGCAGTTCGGGACTAGCGGGAGGTAGTTCCTACGAGCAGTACTTC. Amino acid sequence: CASSSGLAGGSSYEQYF.

This chain links TRBV12-5 with TRBJ2-3, with D possibly called TRBD1 or TRBD2 (5 bases each). V was trimmed by 5 bases and J by 6 bases, leaving 9 bases between them. Germline loops: CDR1 LGHNT, CDR2 FRNRAP. The CDR3 is made up of 12 amino acids. The CDR3 loop reads CASGGGGDTQYF. The CDR3 coding sequence is TGTGCTAGTGGTGGGGGTGGGGATACGCAGTATTTT.

This clone is labeled as medium-sized (0.01 to 0.1%). The J gene is TRBJ2-7, the V gene TRBV11-3; the D gene is possibly TRBD1 (6 bases). The CDR3 runs 15 residues. Trimming left V 5 bases short and J 5 bases short, with 19 bases between. Germline V gene sequence: CDR1 SGHNT, CDR2 YENEEA. Here the CDR3 reads CASSLRVDSNDEQYF. The CDR3 nucleotides are TGTGCCAGCAGCCTCCGGGTGGACAGTAACGACGAGCAGTACTTC.

This clone is large within its sample. The chain joins TRBV11-3 to TRBJ2-2, with a weak D call TRBD2 (5 bases). From germline, CDR1 is SGHNT and CDR2 YENEEA. V shed 2 bases and J shed 1 base, with 5 bases lying between them. The CDR3 has 14 amino acids. The CDR3 is CASSLSGNTGELFF. For the CDR3, the DNA is TGTGCCAGCAGCTTAAGCGGGAACACCGGGGAGCTGTTTTTT.

The gene calls are TRBV11-3 and TRBJ2-1, with 9 bases that match TRBD1. Losses at the gene ends were 1 base for V and 9 bases for J; bases not matched to a gene: 4. The CDR3 contains 14 residues. CDR1 and CDR2 from the germline V gene are SGHNT and YENEEA. The CDR3 loop reads CASSLGDRVAEQFF. The CDR3 nucleotides are TGTGCCAGCAGCTTAGGGGACAGGGTGGCTGAGCAGTTCTTC.

This chain joins TRBV7-4 and TRBJ2-2, with D hard to call. V shed 1 base and J shed 5 bases, with 5 bases lying between them. Germline V gives CDR1 SGHVT, CDR2 SQSDAQ. There are 13 residues in the CDR3. CDR3 in amino acids: CASSLVETGELFF. Here the CDR3 DNA reads TGTGCCAGCAGCTTAGTAGAAACCGGGGAGCTGTTTTTT.

The chain recombines TRBV28 with TRBJ1-1; D might be TRBD1 (5 bases). The V gene lost 7 bases and the J gene lost 1 base, with 19 bases spanning the gap. The length of the CDR3 is 16 residues. The germline gives CDR1 MDHEN, CDR2 SYDVKM. CDR3 in amino acids: CASTLGSWTSNTEAFF. The CDR3 DNA reads as TGTGCCAGCACGCTCGGGTCATGGACATCGAACACTGAAGCTTTCTTT.

The chain carries TRBV29-1 and TRBJ2-1; 7 bases are shared with TRBD2. The CDR3 spans 17 residues. Germline loops: CDR1 SQVTM, CDR2 ANQGSEA. With V trimmed by 0 bases and J by 2 bases, 10 bases remained unmatched. CDR3 bases: TGCAGCGTTGAAGATCTGGGTTCTAGCGGCGCCTACAATGAGCAGTTCTTC. It translates to CSVEDLGSSGAYNEQFF.

V and J are TRBV6-8 and TRBJ2-1; the match to TRBD2 covers 12 bases. There are 15 residues in the CDR3. The V segment lost 5 bases and the J segment 3 bases; nucleotides outside the gene matches: 2. Germline-derived CDR1 and CDR2 are MNHGY and SAAAGT. The CDR3, as DNA: TGTGCCAGCAGTAGACTAGCGGGAGTCTACAATGAGCAGTTCTTC. It yields the protein CASSRLAGVYNEQFF.

This clone has just a few counts. The gene calls are TRBV28 and TRBJ1-5, with 8 bases matching TRBD1. This CDR3 is built from 16 residues. The V and J ends lost 5 bases and 4 bases, in that order; junction bases with no gene match: 10. Germline lookup yields CDR1 MDHEN and CDR2 SYDVKM. The CDR3 bases are TGTGCCAGCAGTCGTACCGGGACAGGCCTAAATCAGCCCCAGCATTTT. As protein: CASSRTGTGLNQPQHF.

The CDR3 nucleotides are TGTGCCAGTAGTATAACGCCTAGCGGGAGTGGAACCGGGGAGCTGTTTTTT. This codes for CASSITPSGSGTGELFF. The genes are TRBV19 and TRBJ2-2; 10 nucleotides match TRBD2. V shed 2 bases, J shed 5 bases, and the junction held 8 bases outside the gene matches. CDR1 and CDR2 (germline): LNHDA, SQIVND (reference sequence). The CDR3 loop spans 17 amino acids.

The J gene is TRBJ1-2, the V gene TRBV19; 8 bases line up with TRBD1. Germline-derived CDR1 and CDR2 are LNHDA and SQIVND (reference sequence). The CDR3 sequence is 15 residues long. V lost 5 bases to trimming and J lost 4 bases; unmatched junction nucleotides: 9. CDR3 sequence reads: CASSRPQGAGYGYTF. The DNA for the CDR3 is TGTGCCAGTAGTCGACCCCAGGGGGCCGGCTATGGCTACACCTTC.

This chain joins TRBV6-8 and TRBJ2-1; TRBD2 aligns across 7 bases. Germline CDR1 and CDR2: MNHGY and SAAAGT. The V segment lost 2 bases and the J segment 4 bases; nucleotides outside the gene matches: 2. The CDR3 totals 14 residues. The CDR3 reads CASSYGREYNEQFF. CDR3 sequence (DNA): TGTGCCAGCAGTTACGGGAGGGAGTACAATGAGCAGTTCTTC.